The next 26 T cell receptor beta chains were all read from a single sample in a study of blood T cell repertoires in COVID-19. Using immunoSEQ multiplex PCR, the repertoire was profiled, and TCRdb retains in-frame clones only, with some absent. The sample lists about 130,000 clones; approximately 85% were seen once. Sequencing input: peripheral blood. Every receptor here comes from an elderly woman with COVID-19, enrolled during active disease.

This clone was recorded a few times. The V call is TRBV2, the J call TRBJ1-3; a possible D gene is TRBD1 (5 bases). CDR3 length: 19 residues. V was shortened by 0 bases and J by 3 bases, with 21 bases between the two germline ends. Looked up from germline, CDR1 is SNHLY and CDR2 is FYNNEI. CDR3 nucleotides: TGTGCCAGCAGTGAAGCGCTTTCGCCAGGGTCAAGGAATGGAAACACCATATATTTT. Its translation is CASSEALSPGSRNGNTIYF.

The V and J genes are TRBV28 and TRBJ1-2; 8 nucleotides match TRBD1. This CDR3 region has 14 residues. With 4 bases clipped from V and 6 bases from J, the junction kept 7 bases outside the gene matches. Germline CDR1 and CDR2: MDHEN and SYDVKM. DNA for the CDR3: TGTGCCAGCAGTTCCCCGAGGACAGGGAATGGCTACACCTTC. This sequence encodes CASSSPRTGNGYTF.

This chain joins TRBV27 and TRBJ2-3; weak D call: TRBD2 (6 bases). This CDR3 has 13 residues. From germline, CDR1 is MNHEY and CDR2 SMNVEV (reference sequence). The ends were cut back, 3 bases at V and 5 bases at J, with 9 bases in the middle. The CDR3 spells CASSLTGEDTQYF. CDR3 coding DNA: TGTGCCAGCAGTTTGACGGGAGAAGATACGCAGTATTTT.

The chain uses TRBV5-4 and TRBJ2-7; 9 bases align to TRBD2. Germline V lookup: CDR1 SGHNT, CDR2 YYREEE (reference sequence). V lost 0 bases, J lost 3 bases, and 4 bases stayed unmatched. The CDR3 totals 15 residues. DNA for the CDR3: TGTGCCAGCAGCTTGGGGACTAGCGCCAACTACGAGCAGTACTTC. This translates into CASSLGTSANYEQYF.

The chain joins TRBV28 to TRBJ2-4, with D maybe TRBD2 (6 bases). This CDR3 comprises 16 residues. Germline lookup yields CDR1 MDHEN and CDR2 SYDVKM. V lost 3 bases and J 0 bases, leaving 12 bases between the germline ends. The DNA of the CDR3 is TGTGCCAGCAGTTTGGAGGGGATTCTAGCCAAAAACATTCAGTACTTC. Translated: CASSLEGILAKNIQYF.

This clone was counted a single time. The J gene is TRBJ1-2, the V gene TRBV6-6, with TRBD1 matching over 11 bases. The V gene's germline CDR1 is MNHNY and CDR2 SVGAGI (reference sequence). The trim removed 2 bases at V and 8 bases at J, leaving 4 bases unmatched. CDR3 length: 14 amino acids. In DNA, the CDR3 is TGTGCCAGCAGTTACCTGGGACAGGGGGAAGGCTACACCTTC. It yields the protein CASSYLGQGEGYTF.

V usage is TRBV5-4 and J usage is TRBJ2-7, with 8 bases that match TRBD2. CDR3 size: 15 residues. Trimming cost V 4 bases and J 6 bases; bases outside gene matches: 12. Germline CDR1 and CDR2: SGHNT and YYREEE (reference sequence). The CDR3 spells CASSPYSGAMGEQYF. In DNA, the CDR3 is TGTGCCAGCAGCCCTTATAGCGGGGCCATGGGCGAGCAGTACTTC.

The chain employs TRBV14 and TRBJ2-7; a possible D gene is TRBD1 (6 bases). This CDR3 has 12 amino acids. Germline V gene data show CDR1 as SGHDN and CDR2 as FVKESK. V was trimmed by 4 bases and J by 6 bases, leaving 10 bases between them. The CDR3 sequence: CASSLFRGEQYF. The CDR3 region has the DNA TGTGCCAGCAGCCTATTCAGGGGCGAGCAGTACTTC.

The V gene is TRBV5-5, the J gene TRBJ1-1; TRBD1 might be the D (6 bases). Germline CDR1 is SGHKS and CDR2 is YYEKEE (reference sequence). The CDR3 is 14 residues long. V lost 5 bases and J 0 bases, leaving 11 bases between the germline ends. CDR3 sequence: CASSVRGLNTEAFF. DNA for the CDR3: TGTGCCAGCAGTGTGCGGGGGCTGAACACTGAAGCTTTCTTT.

The chain links TRBV4-2 to TRBJ2-1, with D perhaps TRBD2 (6 bases). The CDR3 is made up of 15 amino acids. Per the germline V gene, CDR1 is LGHNA and CDR2 is YNFKEQ. The V and J ends lost 6 bases and 0 bases respectively, with 12 bases between them. The CDR3 is CASRVAVSSYNEQFF. CDR3 nucleotides: TGTGCCAGCAGGGTAGCGGTTAGCTCCTACAATGAGCAGTTCTTC.

The genes are TRBV19 and TRBJ2-1, with TRBD2 matching over 13 bases. The CDR3 spans 18 residues. The junction had 8 bases not matched to a gene; V was cut back by 4 bases and J by 2 bases. CDR1 and CDR2 from the germline V gene are LNHDA and SQIVND (reference sequence). The CDR3 DNA reads as TGTGCCAGTAGTAGGACTAGCGGGAGTATCCAGGCCTACAATGAGCAGTTCTTC. Translated, it gives CASSRTSGSIQAYNEQFF.

This clone was seen a few times. The chain joins TRBV12-3 or TRBV12-4 to TRBJ2-1; maybe TRBD1 (6 bases). This CDR3 region has 13 residues. The V and J ends lost 6 bases and 10 bases respectively, with 16 bases between them. CDR3 sequence reads: CASSYATGREQFF. For the CDR3, the DNA is TGTGCCAGCAGCTATGCGACAGGCCGCGAGCAGTTCTTC.

The genes are TRBV14 and TRBJ2-7, with TRBD2 matching 8 bases. CDR1 is SGHDN, CDR2 FVKESK, per germline. The CDR3 spans 15 residues. The V segment lost 4 bases and the J segment 6 bases; nucleotides outside the gene matches: 11. CDR3 amino acids: CASSRPGGGGSEQYF. The CDR3 DNA is TGTGCCAGCAGCCGCCCGGGGGGGGGCGGGTCCGAGCAGTACTTC.

The V and J genes are TRBV28 and TRBJ1-5, with 10 positions matching TRBD1. The CDR3 length is 13 residues. The junction had 5 bases not matched to a gene; V was cut back by 6 bases and J by 9 bases. The V gene's germline CDR1 is MDHEN and CDR2 SYDVKM. The chain's CDR3 is CASRWTGGLPQHF. Written as DNA, the CDR3 is TGTGCCAGCAGGTGGACAGGGGGTCTGCCCCAGCATTTT.

This clone was detected only once. This rearrangement joins TRBV4-3 to TRBJ1-4; 8 bases match TRBD1. J was trimmed by 8 bases and V by 0 bases; bases with no gene match: 11. The CDR3 totals 17 residues. CDR1 is LGHNA, CDR2 YSLEER, per germline. CDR3 region: CASSQDLQGAGREKLFF. The DNA of the CDR3 is TGCGCCAGCAGCCAAGATTTGCAGGGGGCGGGAAGAGAAAAACTGTTTTTT.

The gene calls are TRBV3-1 (or the pseudogene TRBV3-2) and TRBJ1-2; possible D gene TRBD1, 6 bases. Germline V gene sequence: CDR1 LGHDT, CDR2 YNNKEL (reference sequence). The CDR3 runs 12 residues. Between the trimmed V and J ends, which lost 3 bases and 14 bases, there was a span of 16 bases. CDR3 sequence: CASSQGARERTF. The CDR3 bases are TGTGCCAGCAGCCAGGGGGCCAGGGAAAGGACCTTC.

The table lists this clone with a count of one. The chain recombines TRBV18 with TRBJ1-1; 8 bases match TRBD1. The CDR3 consists of 19 residues. The germline CDR1 and CDR2 sequences are KGHSH and LQKENI. V lost 3 bases, J lost 3 bases, and 18 bases stayed unmatched. The DNA for the CDR3 is TGTGCCAGCTCACCGCATATTATTGGACAGGGAATTATGTACACTGAAGCTTTCTTT. Amino acid sequence: CASSPHIIGQGIMYTEAFF.

The chain is built from TRBV18 and TRBJ1-2; TRBD1 matches at 8 bases. CDR3 size: 14 residues. The germline gives CDR1 KGHSH, CDR2 LQKENI. With 1 base clipped from V and 7 bases from J, the junction kept 5 bases outside the gene matches. CDR3 DNA: TGTGCCAGCTCACCACAGGACAGGGCTGGTGGCTACACCTTC. It encodes CASSPQDRAGGYTF. The variable domain in full, with the rest retrieved from reference TRBV18 and TRBJ1-2, is NAGVMQNPRHLVRRRGQEARLRCSPMKGHSHVYWYRQLPEEGLKFMVYLQKENIIDESGMPKERFSAEFPKEGPSILRIQQVVRGDSAAYFCASSPQDRAGGYTFGSGTRLTVV.

The chain combines TRBV4-2 with TRBJ1-3, with a tentative D call TRBD1 (6 bases). The germline CDR1 and CDR2 sequences are LGHNA and YNFKEQ. The CDR3 is 13 amino acids. The V end was cut by 3 bases, the J end by 4 bases, with 7 bases between. The CDR3 loop reads CASSHRGGNTIYF. For the CDR3, the DNA is TGTGCCAGCAGCCACAGGGGCGGAAACACCATATATTTT.

The gene calls are TRBV27 and TRBJ1-5; TRBD1 might be the D (5 bases). The V and J ends lost 4 bases and 7 bases respectively, with 11 bases between them. Looked up from germline, CDR1 is MNHEY and CDR2 is SMNVEV (reference sequence). The CDR3 spans 13 residues. The CDR3, as DNA: TGTGCCAGCAGTTCCGGGGGAGCGCAGCCCCAGCATTTT. This gives the protein CASSSGGAQPQHF.

The chain has TRBV11-2 and TRBJ2-7, with no clear D. V dropped 5 bases and J dropped 3 bases, with 5 bases sitting between them. The CDR3 is 11 residues long. Per the germline V gene, CDR1 is SGHAT and CDR2 is FQNNGV. CDR3 DNA: TGTGCCAGCAGCCAGTACTACGAGCAGTACTTC. Translated: CASSQYYEQYF.

This clone was seen more than once but under ten times. This rearrangement joins TRBV27 to TRBJ2-7; 9 nucleotides align to TRBD1. The length of the CDR3 is 16 residues. Germline V gene lookup returns CDR1 MNHEY and CDR2 SMNVEV (reference sequence). The V segment lost 5 bases and the J segment 3 bases; nucleotides outside the gene matches: 11. The CDR3 DNA reads as TGTGCCAGCAGTCGCTCTGGGACAGGGAATATCTACGAGCAGTACTTC. Amino acid sequence: CASSRSGTGNIYEQYF.

The chain employs TRBV28 and TRBJ1-2, with D possibly TRBD1 on 5 matching bases. The CDR3 consists of 15 residues. Germline-derived CDR1 and CDR2 are MDHEN and SYDVKM. Trimming cost V 4 bases and J 6 bases, with 18 bases left between them. The CDR3 loop is CASSSPMGGRNGYTF. The DNA of the CDR3 is TGTGCCAGCAGTTCCCCCATGGGGGGAAGAAATGGCTACACCTTC.

The V call is TRBV9, the J call TRBJ2-3; a possible D gene is TRBD2 (5 bases). This CDR3 spans 16 amino acids. Germline loops: CDR1 SGDLS, CDR2 YYNGEE. The V end lost 7 bases, the J end lost 1 base, and 19 bases lay between the germline ends. The CDR3 region has the DNA TGTGCCAGCTCCTTTAGTGTGGGAGAAGGCACAGATACGCAGTATTTT. Protein sequence: CASSFSVGEGTDTQYF.

The rearrangement joins TRBV10-3 to TRBJ1-3; 8 bases map to TRBD1. The CDR3 sequence is 16 residues long. CDR1 ENHRY and CDR2 SYGVKD come from the germline V gene. Trimming at V came to 6 bases and at J to 0 bases, leaving 7 bases not matched to a gene. The CDR3 nucleotides are TGTGCCATCAGCAGAGACAGGGGAGCCTCTGGAAACACCATATATTTT. This encodes CAISRDRGASGNTIYF.

This chain links TRBV7-2 with TRBJ2-7; TRBD1 aligns across 7 bases. The CDR3 totals 16 residues. Trimming removed 2 bases from V and 8 bases from J; junction bases left unmatched: 15. In germline, CDR1 is SGHTA, CDR2 FQGNSA. CDR3 DNA: TGTGCCAGCAGCTTATCACCGGGACAGTCCGCTTTTAAGCAGTACTTC. It translates to CASSLSPGQSAFKQYF.